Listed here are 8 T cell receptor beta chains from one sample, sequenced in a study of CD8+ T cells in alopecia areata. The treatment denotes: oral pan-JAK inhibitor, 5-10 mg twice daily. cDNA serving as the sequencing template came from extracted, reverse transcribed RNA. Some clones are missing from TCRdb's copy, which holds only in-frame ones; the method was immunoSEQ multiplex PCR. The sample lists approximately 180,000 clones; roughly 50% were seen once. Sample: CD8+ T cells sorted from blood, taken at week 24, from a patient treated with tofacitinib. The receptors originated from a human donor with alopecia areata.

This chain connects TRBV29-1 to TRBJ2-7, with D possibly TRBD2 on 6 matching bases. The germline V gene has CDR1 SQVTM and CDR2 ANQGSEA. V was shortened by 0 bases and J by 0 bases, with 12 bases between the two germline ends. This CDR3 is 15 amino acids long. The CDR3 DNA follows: TGCAGCGTTGAAGACCGGGACTCCAGCTCCTACGAGCAGTACTTC. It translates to CSVEDRDSSSYEQYF.

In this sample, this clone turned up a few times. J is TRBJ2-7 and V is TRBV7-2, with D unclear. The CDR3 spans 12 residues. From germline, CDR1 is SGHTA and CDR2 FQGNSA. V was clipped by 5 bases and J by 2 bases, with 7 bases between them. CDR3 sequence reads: CASSHQTYEQYF. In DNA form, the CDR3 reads TGTGCCAGCAGCCATCAAACCTACGAGCAGTACTTC.

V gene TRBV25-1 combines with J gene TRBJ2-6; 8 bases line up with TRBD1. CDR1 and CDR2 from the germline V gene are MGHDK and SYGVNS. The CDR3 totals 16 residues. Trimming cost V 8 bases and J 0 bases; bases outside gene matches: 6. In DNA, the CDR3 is TGTGCCAGCGTCGGACAGGGTAGCTCTGGGGCCAACGTCCTGACTTTC. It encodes CASVGQGSSGANVLTF.

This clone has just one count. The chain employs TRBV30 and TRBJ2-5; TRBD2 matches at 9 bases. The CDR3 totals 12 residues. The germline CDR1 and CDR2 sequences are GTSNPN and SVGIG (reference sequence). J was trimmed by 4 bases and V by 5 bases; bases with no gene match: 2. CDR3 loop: CAWGLARETQYF. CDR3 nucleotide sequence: TGTGCCTGGGGACTAGCGCGAGAGACCCAGTACTTC.

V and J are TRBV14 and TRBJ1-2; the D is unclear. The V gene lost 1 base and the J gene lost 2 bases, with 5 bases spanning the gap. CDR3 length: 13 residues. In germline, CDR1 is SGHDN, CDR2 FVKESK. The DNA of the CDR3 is TGTGCCAGCAGCCAAGCTACCAACTATGGCTACACCTTC. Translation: CASSQATNYGYTF. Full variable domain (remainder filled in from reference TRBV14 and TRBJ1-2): EAGVTQFPSHSVIEKGQTVTLRCDPISGHDNLYWYRRVMGKEIKFLLHFVKESKQDESGMPNNRFLAERTGGTYSTLKVQPAELEDSGVYFCASSQATNYGYTFGSGTRLTVV.

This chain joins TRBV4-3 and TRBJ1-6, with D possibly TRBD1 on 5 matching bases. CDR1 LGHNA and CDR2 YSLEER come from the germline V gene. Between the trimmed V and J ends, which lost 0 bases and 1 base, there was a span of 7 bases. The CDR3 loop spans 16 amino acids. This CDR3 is CASSQDRVSYNSPLHF. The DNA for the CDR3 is TGCGCCAGCAGCCAAGACAGGGTTTCCTATAATTCACCCCTCCACTTT.

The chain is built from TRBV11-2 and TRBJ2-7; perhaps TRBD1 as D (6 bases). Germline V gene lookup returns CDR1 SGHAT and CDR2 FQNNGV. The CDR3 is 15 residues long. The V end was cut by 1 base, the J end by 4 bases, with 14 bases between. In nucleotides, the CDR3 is TGTGCCAGCAGCTTAGGAGGGGGTTTGGTGTACGAGCAGTACTTC. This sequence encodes CASSLGGGLVYEQYF.

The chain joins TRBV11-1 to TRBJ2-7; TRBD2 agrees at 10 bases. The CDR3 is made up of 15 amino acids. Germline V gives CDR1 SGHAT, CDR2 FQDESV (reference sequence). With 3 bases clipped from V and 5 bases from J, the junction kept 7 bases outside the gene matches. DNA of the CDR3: TGTGCCAGCAGCTTCCAGCGGGGGGGTTTCGACGAGCAGTACTTC. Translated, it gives CASSFQRGGFDEQYF. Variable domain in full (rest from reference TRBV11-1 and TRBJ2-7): EAEVAQSPRYKITEKSQAVAFWCDPISGHATLYWYRQILGQGPELLVQFQDESVVDDSQLPKDRFSAERLKGVDSTLKIQPAELGDSAMYLCASSFQRGGFDEQYFGPGTRLTVT.